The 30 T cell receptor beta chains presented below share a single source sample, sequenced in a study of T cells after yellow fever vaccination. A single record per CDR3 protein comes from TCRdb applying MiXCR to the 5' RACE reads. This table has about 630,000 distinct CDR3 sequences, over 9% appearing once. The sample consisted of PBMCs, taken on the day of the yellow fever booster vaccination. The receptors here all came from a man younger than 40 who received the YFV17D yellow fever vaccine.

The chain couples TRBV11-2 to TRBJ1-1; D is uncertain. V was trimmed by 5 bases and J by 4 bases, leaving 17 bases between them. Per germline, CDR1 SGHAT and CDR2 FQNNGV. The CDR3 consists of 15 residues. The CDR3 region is CASSLGPTLSTEAFF. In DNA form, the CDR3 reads TGTGCCAGCAGCCTTGGTCCCACCTTGAGCACTGAAGCTTTCTTT.

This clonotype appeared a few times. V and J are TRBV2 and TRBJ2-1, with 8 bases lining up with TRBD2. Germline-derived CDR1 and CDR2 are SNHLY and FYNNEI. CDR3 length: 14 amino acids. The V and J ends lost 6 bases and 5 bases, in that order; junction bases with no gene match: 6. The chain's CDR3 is CASSALAGDNEQFF. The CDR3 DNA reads TGTGCCAGCAGCGCCCTAGCGGGCGACAATGAGCAGTTCTTC.

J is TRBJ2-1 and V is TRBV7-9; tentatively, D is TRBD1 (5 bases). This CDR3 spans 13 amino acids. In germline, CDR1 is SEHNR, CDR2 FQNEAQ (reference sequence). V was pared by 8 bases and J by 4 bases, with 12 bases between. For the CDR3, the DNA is TGTGCCAGCCCCGTAGGGGCGTACAATGAGCAGTTCTTC. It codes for CASPVGAYNEQFF.

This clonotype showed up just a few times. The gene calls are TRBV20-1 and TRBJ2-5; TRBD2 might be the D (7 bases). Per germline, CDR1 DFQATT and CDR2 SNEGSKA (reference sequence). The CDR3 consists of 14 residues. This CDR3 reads CTCSGLGGQETQYF. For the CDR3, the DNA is TGCACCTGCTCCGGACTAGGGGGCCAAGAGACCCAGTACTTC.

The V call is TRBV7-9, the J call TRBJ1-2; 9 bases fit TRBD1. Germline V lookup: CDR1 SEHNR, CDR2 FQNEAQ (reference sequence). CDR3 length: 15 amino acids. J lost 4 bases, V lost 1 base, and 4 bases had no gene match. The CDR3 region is CASSLGLGQGYGYTF. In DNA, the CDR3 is TGTGCCAGCAGCTTAGGTCTGGGACAGGGCTATGGCTACACCTTC.

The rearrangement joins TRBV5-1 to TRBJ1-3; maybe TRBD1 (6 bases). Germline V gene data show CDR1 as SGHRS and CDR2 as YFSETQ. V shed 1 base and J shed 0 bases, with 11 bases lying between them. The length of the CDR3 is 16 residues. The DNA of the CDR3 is TGCGCCAGCAGCTTGCTCTCGACAGGCTCTGGAAACACCATATATTTT. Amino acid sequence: CASSLLSTGSGNTIYF. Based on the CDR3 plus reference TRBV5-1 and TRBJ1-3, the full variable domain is KAGVTQTPRYLIKTRGQQVTLSCSPISGHRSVSWYQQTPGQGLQFLFEYFSETQRNKGNFPGRFSGRQFSNSRSEMNVSTLELGDSALYLCASSLLSTGSGNTIYFGEGSWLTVV.

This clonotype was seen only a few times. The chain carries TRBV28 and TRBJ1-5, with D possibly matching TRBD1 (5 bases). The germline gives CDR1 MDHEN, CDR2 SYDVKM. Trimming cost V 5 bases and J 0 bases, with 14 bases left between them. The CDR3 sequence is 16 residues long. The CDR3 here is CASSPSGGDSNQPQHF. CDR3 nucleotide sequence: TGTGCCAGCAGTCCTTCCGGGGGAGATAGCAATCAGCCCCAGCATTTT.

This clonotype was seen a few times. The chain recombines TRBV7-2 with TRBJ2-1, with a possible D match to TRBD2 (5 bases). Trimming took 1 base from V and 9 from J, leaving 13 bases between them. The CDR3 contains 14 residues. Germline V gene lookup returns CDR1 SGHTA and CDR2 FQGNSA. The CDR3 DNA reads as TGTGCCAGCAGCTTAGTCCAGCAACGGGGTGAGCAGTTCTTC. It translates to CASSLVQQRGEQFF.

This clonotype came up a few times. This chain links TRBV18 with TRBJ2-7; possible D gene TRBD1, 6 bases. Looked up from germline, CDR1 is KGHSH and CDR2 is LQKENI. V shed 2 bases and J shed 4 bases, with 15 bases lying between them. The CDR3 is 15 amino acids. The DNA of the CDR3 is TGTGCCAGCTCACCAAGGGACACAAATCCATACGAGCAGTACTTC. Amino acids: CASSPRDTNPYEQYF. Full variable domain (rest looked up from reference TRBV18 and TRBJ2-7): NAGVMQNPRHLVRRRGQEARLRCSPMKGHSHVYWYRQLPEEGLKFMVYLQKENIIDESGMPKERFSAEFPKEGPSILRIQQVVRGDSAAYFCASSPRDTNPYEQYFGPGTRLTVT.

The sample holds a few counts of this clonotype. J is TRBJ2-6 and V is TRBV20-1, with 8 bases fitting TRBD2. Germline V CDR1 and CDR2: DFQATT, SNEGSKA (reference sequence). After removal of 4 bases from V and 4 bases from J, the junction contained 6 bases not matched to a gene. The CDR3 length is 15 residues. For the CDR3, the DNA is TGCAGTGCTACACCGACTAGCGCCGGGGCCAACGTCCTGACTTTC. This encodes CSATPTSAGANVLTF.

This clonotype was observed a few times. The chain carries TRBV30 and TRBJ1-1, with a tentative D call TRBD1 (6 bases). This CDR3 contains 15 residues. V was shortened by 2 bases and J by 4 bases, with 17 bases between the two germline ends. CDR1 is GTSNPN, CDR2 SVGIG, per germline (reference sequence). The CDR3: CAWSTTGGRVTEAFF. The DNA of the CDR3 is TGTGCCTGGAGTACGACCGGGGGCCGCGTCACTGAAGCTTTCTTT.

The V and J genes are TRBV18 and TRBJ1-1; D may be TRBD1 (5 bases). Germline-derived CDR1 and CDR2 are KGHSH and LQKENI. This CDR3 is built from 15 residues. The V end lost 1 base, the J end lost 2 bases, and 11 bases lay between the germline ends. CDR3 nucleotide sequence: TGTGCCAGCTCACCACGAGGACACCTAAACACTGAAGCTTTCTTT. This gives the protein CASSPRGHLNTEAFF.

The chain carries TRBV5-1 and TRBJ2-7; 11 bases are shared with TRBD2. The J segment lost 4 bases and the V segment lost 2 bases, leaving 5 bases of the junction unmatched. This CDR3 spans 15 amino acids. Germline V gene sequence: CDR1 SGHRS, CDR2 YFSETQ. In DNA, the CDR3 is TGCGCCAGCAGCTTTTTGACTAGCGGGATGTACGAGCAGTACTTC. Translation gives CASSFLTSGMYEQYF.

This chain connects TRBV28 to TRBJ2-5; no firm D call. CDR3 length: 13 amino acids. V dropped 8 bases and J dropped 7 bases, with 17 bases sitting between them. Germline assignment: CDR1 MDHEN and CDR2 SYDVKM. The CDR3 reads CASEEGPPGTQYF. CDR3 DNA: TGTGCCAGCGAAGAAGGTCCGCCGGGGACCCAGTACTTC. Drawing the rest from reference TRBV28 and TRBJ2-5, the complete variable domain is DVKVTQSSRYLVKRTGEKVFLECVQDMDHENMFWYRQDPGLGLRLIYFSYDVKMKEKGDIPEGYSVSREKKERFSLILESASTNQTSMYLCASEEGPPGTQYFGPGTRLLVL.

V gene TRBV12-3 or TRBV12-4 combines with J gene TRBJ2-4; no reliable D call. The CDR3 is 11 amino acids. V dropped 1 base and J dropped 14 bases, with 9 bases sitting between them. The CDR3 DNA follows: TGTGCCAGCAGTTTAGGGCCCCTGAAGTACTTC. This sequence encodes CASSLGPLKYF.

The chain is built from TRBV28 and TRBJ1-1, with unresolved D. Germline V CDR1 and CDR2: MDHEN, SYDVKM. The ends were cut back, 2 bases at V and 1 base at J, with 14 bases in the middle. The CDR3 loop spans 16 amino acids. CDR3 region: CASSLGATPRNTEAFF. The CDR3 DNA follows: TGTGCCAGCAGTTTAGGCGCGACACCTCGGAACACTGAAGCTTTCTTT.

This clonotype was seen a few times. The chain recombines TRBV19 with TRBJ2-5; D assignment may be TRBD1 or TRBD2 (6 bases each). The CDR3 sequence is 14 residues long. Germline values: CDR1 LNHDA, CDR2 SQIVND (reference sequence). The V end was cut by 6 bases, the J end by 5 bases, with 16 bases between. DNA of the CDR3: TGTGCCAGTAGGGACCCCACGGGGGCGGAGACCCAGTACTTC. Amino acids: CASRDPTGAETQYF.

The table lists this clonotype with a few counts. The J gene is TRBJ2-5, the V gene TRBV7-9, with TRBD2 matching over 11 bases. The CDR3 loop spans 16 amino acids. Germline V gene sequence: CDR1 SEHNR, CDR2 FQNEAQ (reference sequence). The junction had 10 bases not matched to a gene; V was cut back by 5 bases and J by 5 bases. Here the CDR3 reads CASSPPTSGTAETQYF. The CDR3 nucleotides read TGTGCCAGCAGCCCTCCGACTAGCGGGACGGCTGAGACCCAGTACTTC.

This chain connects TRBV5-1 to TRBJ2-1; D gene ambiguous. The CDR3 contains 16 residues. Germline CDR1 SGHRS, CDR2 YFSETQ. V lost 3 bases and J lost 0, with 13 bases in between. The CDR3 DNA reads TGCGCCAGCAGCTCCCAGGCGAGCAGCTCCTACAATGAGCAGTTCTTC. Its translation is CASSSQASSSYNEQFF.

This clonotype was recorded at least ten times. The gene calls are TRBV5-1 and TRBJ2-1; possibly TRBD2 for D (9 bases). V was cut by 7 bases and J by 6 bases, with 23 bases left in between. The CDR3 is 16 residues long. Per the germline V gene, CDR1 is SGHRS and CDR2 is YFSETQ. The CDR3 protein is CASDRGPAGGGNEQFF. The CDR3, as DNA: TGCGCCAGCGACAGGGGCCCAGCGGGAGGCGGCAATGAGCAGTTCTTC.

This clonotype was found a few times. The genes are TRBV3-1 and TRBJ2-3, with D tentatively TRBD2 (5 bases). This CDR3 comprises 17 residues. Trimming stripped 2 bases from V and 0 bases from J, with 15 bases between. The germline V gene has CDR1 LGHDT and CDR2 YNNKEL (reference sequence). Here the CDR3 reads CASSQFGSEHSTDTQYF. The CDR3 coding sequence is TGTGCCAGCAGCCAATTCGGTAGCGAACATAGCACAGATACGCAGTATTTT.

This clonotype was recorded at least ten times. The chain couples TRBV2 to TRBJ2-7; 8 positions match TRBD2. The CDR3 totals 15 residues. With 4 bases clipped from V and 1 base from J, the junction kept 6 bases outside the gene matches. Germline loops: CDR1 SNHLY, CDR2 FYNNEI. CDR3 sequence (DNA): TGTGCCAGCAGTGCGGGACTAGGAGGGTCCTACGAGCAGTACTTC. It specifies CASSAGLGGSYEQYF.

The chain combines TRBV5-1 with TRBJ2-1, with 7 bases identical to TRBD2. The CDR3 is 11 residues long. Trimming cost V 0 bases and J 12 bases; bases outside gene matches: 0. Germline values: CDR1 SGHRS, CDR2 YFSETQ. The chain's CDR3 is CASSLGEGQFF. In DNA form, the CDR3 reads TGCGCCAGCAGCTTGGGGGAGGGGCAGTTCTTC.

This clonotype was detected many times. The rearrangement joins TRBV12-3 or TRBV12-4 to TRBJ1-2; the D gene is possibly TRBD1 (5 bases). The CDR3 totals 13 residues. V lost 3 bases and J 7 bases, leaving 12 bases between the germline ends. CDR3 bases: TGTGCCAGCAGTTTTCAGGGATCGTCTGGCTACACCTTC. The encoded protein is CASSFQGSSGYTF.

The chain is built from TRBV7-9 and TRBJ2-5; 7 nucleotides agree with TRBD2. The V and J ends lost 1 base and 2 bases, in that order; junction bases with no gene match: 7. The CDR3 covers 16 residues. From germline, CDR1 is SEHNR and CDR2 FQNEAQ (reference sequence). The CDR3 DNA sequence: TGTGCCAGCAGCTTAGAACGGGGTAGCGGGCAAGAGACCCAGTACTTC. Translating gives CASSLERGSGQETQYF.

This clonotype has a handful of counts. The CDR3 region has the DNA TGCAGTGCTAGTACGGCGGGAGTCAGCCAAGCCAAAAACATTCAGTACTTC. It encodes CSASTAGVSQAKNIQYF. This rearrangement joins TRBV20-1 to TRBJ2-4, with 7 bases matching TRBD2. The germline V gene encodes CDR1 DFQATT and CDR2 SNEGSKA (reference sequence). V trimming: 3 bases; J trimming: 0 bases; junction bases outside the gene matches: 11. The CDR3 covers 17 residues.

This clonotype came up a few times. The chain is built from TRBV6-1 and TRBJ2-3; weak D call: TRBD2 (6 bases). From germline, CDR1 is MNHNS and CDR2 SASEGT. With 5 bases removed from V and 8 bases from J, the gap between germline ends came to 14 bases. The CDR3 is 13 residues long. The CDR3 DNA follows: TGTGCCAGCAGTCCCCTTGGGGGGTCTACGCAGTATTTT. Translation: CASSPLGGSTQYF.

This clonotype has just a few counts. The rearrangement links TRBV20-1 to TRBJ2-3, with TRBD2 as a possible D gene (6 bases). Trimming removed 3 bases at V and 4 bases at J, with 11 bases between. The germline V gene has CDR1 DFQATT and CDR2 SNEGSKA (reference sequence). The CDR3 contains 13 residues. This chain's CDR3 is CSASIPGADTQYF. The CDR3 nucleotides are TGCAGTGCTAGTATCCCGGGGGCAGATACGCAGTATTTT.

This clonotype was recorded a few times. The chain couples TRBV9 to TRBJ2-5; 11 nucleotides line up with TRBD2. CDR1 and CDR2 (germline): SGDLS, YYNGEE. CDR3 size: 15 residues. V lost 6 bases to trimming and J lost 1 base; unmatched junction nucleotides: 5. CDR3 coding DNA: TGTGCCAGCACCCTAGCGGGAGGCCCCCAAGAGACCCAGTACTTC. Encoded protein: CASTLAGGPQETQYF.

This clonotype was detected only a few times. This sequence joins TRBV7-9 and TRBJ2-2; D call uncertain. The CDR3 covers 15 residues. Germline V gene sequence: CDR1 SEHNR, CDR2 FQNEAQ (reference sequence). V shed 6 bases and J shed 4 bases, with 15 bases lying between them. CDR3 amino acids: CASRPSRSGTGELFF. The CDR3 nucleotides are TGTGCCAGCAGACCCTCACGAAGTGGCACCGGGGAGCTGTTTTTT.